This T cell receptor (beta chain) was recorded in a study of persistence of HIV-infected CD4 T cells. Study in general: Median time on suppressive ART was approximately eight years.

CDR3 size: 16 residues. The V gene's germline CDR1 is SGHVS and CDR2 FQNEAQ. The V segment lost 1 base and the J segment 3 bases; nucleotides outside the gene matches: 3. Overall study findings and caveats: TCRbeta richness was lower in CMV- and Gag-responding cells than in anti-CD3/anti-CD28-responding cells. Bulk TCR data could not be restricted to HIV-1-infected CMV-responding cells.

The stimulus was an HIV-1 Gag 15-mer peptide pool, 1 ug/peptide/mL. Sorting selected CD4+ T cells upregulating both CD40 ligand and CD69. Donors had CD4+ T cell counts above 400 cells/uL and were CMV-seropositive. This clone was found a few times. Its target is not known. This was the immunoSEQ version 4 assay in survey mode. Sequenced by immunoSEQ multiplex PCR; TCRdb stores in-frame clones only, minus some. The data contain tens of thousands of clones, around 67% of them seen just once; the ten biggest clones take up approximately 1.8%. The sequences come from CD4+ T cells sorted from PBMCs after approximately 19-hour stimulation, collected from a patient who received antiretroviral therapy. The sequence derives from an adult man with HIV who was CMV-seropositive. The V and J genes are TRBV7-8 and TRBJ1-6, with 7 bases that match TRBD1. CDR3 loop: CASSLGQGVYNSPLHF. The DNA of the CDR3 is TGTGCCAGCAGCTTAGGACAGGGTGTCTATAATTCACCCCTCCACTTT.